The source of this T cell receptor (beta chain) is a study of T cells in women clearing cervical HPV infection (dated by TCRdb to 2017 to 2018). General notes on the study: The cases were approximately 23 women with histologically confirmed HPV16-related CIN3 or worse, and 2 of those women had invasive cancers. Blood from cases was drawn at the visit where the lesion was first identified, while blood from controls was drawn once the infection was no longer detected. Cases and controls were matched on age within five years and on year of sample collection. Controls were 25 women whose single incident HPV16 infection cleared within 12 months without precancer or cancer developing. Because only a few women had HLA typing data, the possibility that HLA type acted as a confounder could not be ruled out. Cases had a median age of almost 35 years compared with more than 37 for controls, and baseline characteristics showed no significant differences between the groups. In the parent cohort, some 10,000 women aged 18 or older were enrolled in Guanacaste, Costa Rica, during about 1992 to 1994 and were followed for more than 6 years. As quality controls, five blinded duplicates were added to each group, bringing the total to roughly 60 samples made up of around 50 participants and some 10 replicates. Among cases, blood sampling occurred a median of roughly 150 days after lesion detection, with an interquartile range of about 80 to 200 days. Nested within Costa Rica's Guanacaste HPV Natural History Study, an exploratory proof-of-principle case-control study compared TCR repertoires across cervical HPV16 outcomes.

From the cysteine up to the phenylalanine, the CDR3 has a length of 13 residues. The CDR3 was read in part: 30 bases, with the frame set at base 1. CDR1 and CDR2 were assigned from the germline V gene as KGHSH and LQKENI. Trimming removed 3 bases from V and 5 bases from J, leaving 10 bases between the germline ends. For this clone: Its recognized antigen is unknown. The CDR3 is cut off 3 residues early in the read; its end comes from the germline J gene.

Every participant had a single incident cervical HPV16 infection, and women with prevalent HPV16 infections were excluded. Cervical HPV DNA was detected with MY09/MY11 PCR, and genotyping was done with dot-blot hybridization. Roughly 15 mL of heparinized blood were centrifuged, and the buffy coat was split into aliquots, frozen at -30 degrees C, and then kept at -80 degrees C. QIAGEN kits were used to extract genomic DNA from the buffy coat specimens. TCR beta CDR3 regions were amplified by multiplex PCR from an average of around 1,200 ng genomic DNA per sample using the immunoSEQ assay. Primer bias was corrected in the assay by using a complete synthetic TCR repertoire to establish an amplification baseline. The amplicons were sequenced on the Illumina platform. As for the authors' bioinformatics: Sequence errors were corrected by clustering with frequency ratios and a modified nearest-neighbor algorithm, and the sequences were then analyzed in the immunoSEQ Analyzer using IMGT gene definitions. At each rarefaction depth, TCR richness and evenness were averaged across 20 rarefaction repeats, and samples with fewer sequences than that depth were excluded. Relative abundances of V, D and J genes were compared between groups using Wilcoxon rank sum tests, with FDR correction applied. In the blinded duplicates, the intraclass correlation was just under 97% for TCR richness and averaged 76.4% across 55 to 75 gene segments. In TCRdb, the immuneACCESS table is reduced to in-frame sequences with V and J assigned. These tables do not hold every clone; where another copy was compared, an unresolved V gene accounts for under half, and the others remain unexplained. The DNA gave D and trimming, while V, J and clone size come from that table. In this sample's table one finds about 46,000 clones. The top ten constitute about 40% of the sample.

What the research found in general, with its limitations: Whether associations preceded infection or resulted from infection could not be shown with the cross-sectional design, and effector/memory subsets and HPV-specific T cells were not isolated. Cases had lower TRBV6-7 relative abundance than controls (0.11% versus 0.16%; Bonferroni P = 0.0008). Random forest classifiers combining richness and V gene abundances distinguished cases from controls with an estimated AUC of around 0.79. Because the number of T cells in each sample was unknown, differences in richness could reflect differing T-cell content rather than repertoire biology. Significantly higher TCR repertoire richness was observed in CIN3+ cases than in controls across sequencing depths, whereas no difference in evenness was found.

Sequenced sample: blood buffy coat. The chain is assembled from TRBV18 and TRBJ2-5; the D gene is perhaps TRBD2, on 5 matching bases. The TCR was taken from a woman between 18 and 69 years old with a cervical HPV16 infection that either progressed to CIN3+ or cleared (not recorded which). CDR3 loop: CASSPEGRETQYF. The CDR3 bases that were read are TGTGCCAGCTCACCTGAGGGTCGCGAGACC.